The T cell receptor (beta chain) described here comes from a study of cytomegalovirus exposure and HLA in healthy donors. In the study overall: An early data release held 79 million or so unique TCRs from HLA-typed donors.

Regarding the study as a whole: Later analysis associated a missense DCLRE1C variant with TCR beta V- and J-gene trimming.

It was with 60 Vbeta and 13 Jbeta primers that the PCR ran. Sequencing used immunoSEQ multiplex PCR; TCRdb keeps in-frame clones, though not all of them. Among more than 150,000 clones, roughly four fifths were seen once, and the ten largest hold approximately 0.74%. Healthy bone marrow donors formed the donor group. In nominal health when sampled, donors likely had unrecorded immune exposures nonetheless. Remarks on this clone: Its target is unknown.

The germline gives CDR1 SGHRS, CDR2 YFSETQ. The length of the CDR3 is 15 residues. The ends lost 2 bases at V and 4 bases at J; junction bases unmatched: 7. The V call is TRBV5-1, the J call TRBJ2-5, with 8 bases identical to TRBD1. This clonotype was obtained from a young woman in good health and CMV-seronegative. Sequenced input: PBMCs. Here the CDR3 reads CASSFRTGSVETQYF. In DNA form, the CDR3 reads TGCGCCAGCAGCTTTCGGACAGGGAGTGTAGAGACCCAGTACTTC.